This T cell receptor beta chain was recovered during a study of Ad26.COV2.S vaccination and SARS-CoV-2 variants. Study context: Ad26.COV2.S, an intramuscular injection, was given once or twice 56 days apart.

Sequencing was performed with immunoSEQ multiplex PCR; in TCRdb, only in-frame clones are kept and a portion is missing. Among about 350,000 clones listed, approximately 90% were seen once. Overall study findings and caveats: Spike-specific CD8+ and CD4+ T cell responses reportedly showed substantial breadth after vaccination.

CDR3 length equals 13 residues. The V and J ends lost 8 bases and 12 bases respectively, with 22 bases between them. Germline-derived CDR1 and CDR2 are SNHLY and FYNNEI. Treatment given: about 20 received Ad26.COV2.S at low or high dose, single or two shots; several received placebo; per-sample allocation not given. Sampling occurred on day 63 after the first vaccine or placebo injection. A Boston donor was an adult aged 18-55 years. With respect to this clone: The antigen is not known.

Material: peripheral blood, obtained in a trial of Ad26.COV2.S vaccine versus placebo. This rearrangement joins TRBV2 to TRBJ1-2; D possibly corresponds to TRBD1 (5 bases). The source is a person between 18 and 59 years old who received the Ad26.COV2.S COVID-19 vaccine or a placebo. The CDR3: CASGGDRRVEDTF. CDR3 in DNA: TGTGCCAGCGGTGGGGACCGTCGTGTTGAAGACACCTTC.